The 18 T cell receptor beta chains reported below all come from one sample, sequenced in a study of blood T cells in healthy people across ages. Through a sample-barcoded 5' primer and a J-beta primer mix, a second PCR was run for roughly 6 to 12 cycles. Each CDR3 protein gets one entry after TCRdb re-called the 5' RACE reads with MiXCR. The sample gives 1.2 million to 1.5 million distinct CDR3 sequences, almost 60% of which show up once; 6.7% is in the top ten. The sample was blood. These receptors all stem from a man aged 18 to 29 in good health.

The genes are TRBV20-1 and TRBJ2-4; unclear D gene. The germline V gene has CDR1 DFQATT and CDR2 SNEGSKA (reference sequence). V was clipped by 2 bases and J by 3 bases, with 17 bases between them. This CDR3 comprises 16 residues. The CDR3 region has the DNA TGCAGTGCTAGAACGACTCGGATCCTAGGCAAAAACATTCAGTACTTC. Translated: CSARTTRILGKNIQYF.

The V and J genes are TRBV4-1 and TRBJ1-5, with D hard to call. V lost 0 bases, J lost 7 bases, and 25 bases lay in between. The germline V gene encodes CDR1 MGHRA and CDR2 YSYEKL. This CDR3 has 19 amino acids. For the CDR3, the DNA is TGCGCCAGCAGCCAAGATCTGATCCCAGCCGGGAAAAGGAGCCAGCCCCAGCATTTT. Translated: CASSQDLIPAGKRSQPQHF.

V usage is TRBV7-2 and J usage is TRBJ1-5; TRBD1 matches 9 bases. CDR3 length: 19 residues. CDR1 SGHTA and CDR2 FQGNSA come from the germline V gene. The CDR3 DNA sequence: TGTATCCTATTAGCCGTCGTGAGTGCGGGACAGGGTTTCGATCAGCCCCAGCATTTT. This gives the protein CILLAVVSAGQGFDQPQHF.

The rearrangement uses TRBV2 and TRBJ2-4; D assignment may be TRBD1 or TRBD2 (6 bases each). Germline-derived CDR1 and CDR2 are SNHLY and FYNNEI. The CDR3 spans 12 residues. Trimming cost V 7 bases and J 5 bases, with 9 bases left between them. The CDR3 loop is CASKGEENIQYF. CDR3 nucleotides: TGTGCCAGCAAGGGGGAGGAAAACATTCAGTACTTC.

This clonotype was recorded once. The rearrangement uses TRBV28 and TRBJ2-4; tentatively, D is TRBD2 (8 bases). The J call may be wrong; the DNA end is better matched by TRBJ2-7. CDR1 is MDHEN and CDR2 is SYDVKM in the germline V gene. The CDR3 is 16 residues long. The CDR3, as DNA: TGTGTCGCCAGGGGGATGCGGGGGGACAGCAACTACGAGCAGTACTTC. This sequence encodes CVARGMRGDSNYEQYF.

The chain recombines TRBV29-1 with TRBJ2-3; possible D gene TRBD1, 5 bases. Germline values: CDR1 SQVTM, CDR2 ANQGSEA. Trimming took 4 bases from V and 3 from J, leaving 17 bases between them. CDR3 size: 15 residues. The CDR3 loop is CSVGGVQGTTDTQYF. The DNA for the CDR3 is TGCAGCGTTGGTGGGGTTCAGGGAACAACAGATACGCAGTATTTT.

This clonotype was seen a handful of times. V usage is TRBV28 and J usage is TRBJ2-5; either TRBD1 or TRBD2 may supply D (5 bases each). In germline, CDR1 is MDHEN, CDR2 SYDVKM. CDR3 size: 16 residues. The ends were cut back, 3 bases at V and 2 bases at J, with 16 bases in the middle. CDR3 amino acids: CASSFWDPTPQETQYF. CDR3 bases: TGTGCCAGCAGTTTTTGGGACCCTACCCCACAAGAGACCCAGTACTTC. Full variable domain (remainder filled in from reference TRBV28 and TRBJ2-5): DVKVTQSSRYLVKRTGEKVFLECVQDMDHENMFWYRQDPGLGLRLIYFSYDVKMKEKGDIPEGYSVSREKKERFSLILESASTNQTSMYLCASSFWDPTPQETQYFGPGTRLLVL.

The chain carries TRBV5-1 and TRBJ2-5; 7 nucleotides agree with TRBD2. The CDR3 is made up of 14 amino acids. V lost 2 bases to trimming and J lost 3 bases; unmatched junction nucleotides: 4. Germline V gene lookup returns CDR1 SGHRS and CDR2 YFSETQ. The DNA for the CDR3 is TGCGCCAGCAGCTTTGGACTAGGGGAAGAGACCCAGTACTTC. Translating it yields CASSFGLGEETQYF.

This sequence joins TRBV27 and TRBJ2-7; TRBD2 matches at 10 bases. The ends lost 6 bases at V and 5 bases at J; junction bases unmatched: 7. This CDR3 comprises 14 residues. Per the germline V gene, CDR1 is MNHEY and CDR2 is SMNVEV (reference sequence). CDR3 protein: CASSPSGRANEQYF. DNA for the CDR3: TGTGCCAGCAGCCCGAGCGGGAGGGCGAACGAGCAGTACTTC.

The rearrangement links TRBV4-1 to TRBJ1-2; D is possibly TRBD1 (5 bases). The germline V gene has CDR1 MGHRA and CDR2 YSYEKL. Deletions cut 2 bases from V and 4 bases from J, with 17 bases between. The CDR3 covers 16 residues. The CDR3 loop reads CASSQSRGRDSYGYTF. The CDR3 bases are TGCGCCAGCAGCCAATCTCGGGGCAGGGATAGCTATGGCTACACCTTC.

The V gene is TRBV3-1, the J gene TRBJ2-3; TRBD2 matches 9 bases. The V gene end was trimmed by 3 bases and the J gene end by 5 bases; junction bases not matched to a gene: 6. Germline V gene sequence: CDR1 LGHDT, CDR2 YNNKEL (reference sequence). The CDR3 covers 15 residues. The CDR3 reads CASSHGGGAKDTQYF. CDR3 nucleotide sequence: TGTGCCAGCAGCCATGGCGGGGGGGCCAAAGATACGCAGTATTTT.

The chain uses TRBV20-1 and TRBJ2-2; TRBD1 agrees at 8 bases. Germline loops: CDR1 DFQATT, CDR2 SNEGSKA (reference sequence). The V and J ends lost 5 bases and 7 bases, in that order; junction bases with no gene match: 9. This CDR3 is 14 amino acids long. Here the CDR3 DNA reads TGCAGTGCTCAACAGGGGGGACTTGTCGGGGAGCTGTTTTTT. Its protein is CSAQQGGLVGELFF.

This chain joins TRBV25-1 and TRBJ1-1; D not resolved. There are 14 residues in the CDR3. V dropped 2 bases and J dropped 2 bases, with 9 bases sitting between them. The germline V gene encodes CDR1 MGHDK and CDR2 SYGVNS. The CDR3 DNA reads TGTGCCAGCAGTGAAATGGGCAGCAACACTGAAGCTTTCTTT. It codes for CASSEMGSNTEAFF.

This clonotype was seen only a few times. The CDR3 reads CASSHGQPRGGYTF. The CDR3 coding sequence is TGTGCCAGCAGTCACGGACAGCCGCGGGGTGGCTACACCTTC. The rearrangement joins TRBV12-3 or TRBV12-4 to TRBJ1-2; D is possibly TRBD1 (6 bases). The CDR3 covers 14 residues. V was shortened by 5 bases and J by 7 bases, with 17 bases between the two germline ends.

The table lists this clonotype with a few counts. V gene TRBV10-3 combines with J gene TRBJ1-1, with 8 bases matching TRBD1. The germline V gene encodes CDR1 ENHRY and CDR2 SYGVKD. The CDR3 runs to 16 residues. Trimming removed 11 bases from V and 1 base from J; junction bases left unmatched: 15. Written as DNA, the CDR3 is TGTGCCCCCAGCAACAGGGGGTTCGAGTGGAACACTGAAGCTTTCTTT. Translation: CAPSNRGFEWNTEAFF.

This clonotype was found a few times. The gene calls are TRBV29-1 and TRBJ2-1; 9 nucleotides align to TRBD2. This CDR3 comprises 15 residues. CDR1 and CDR2 (germline): SQVTM, ANQGSEA. Losses at the gene ends were 4 bases for V and 3 bases for J; bases not matched to a gene: 7. This CDR3 is CSVVSGTSIYNEQFF. The DNA for the CDR3 is TGCAGCGTTGTCAGCGGGACTAGCATCTACAATGAGCAGTTCTTC.

The chain couples TRBV20-1 to TRBJ1-1; tentative D call: TRBD1 (6 bases). This CDR3 spans 12 amino acids. V lost 3 bases, J lost 6 bases, and 11 bases lay in between. CDR1 and CDR2 from the germline V gene are DFQATT and SNEGSKA (reference sequence). CDR3 protein: CSARSGVSEAFF. The CDR3 DNA is TGCAGTGCTAGGTCAGGGGTCTCTGAAGCTTTCTTT.

The V and J genes are TRBV7-2 and TRBJ2-1; D is perhaps TRBD1 (5 bases). Per the germline V gene, CDR1 is SGHTA and CDR2 is FQGNSA. With 0 bases removed from V and 7 bases from J, the gap between germline ends came to 13 bases. The CDR3 sequence is 15 residues long. CDR3 sequence reads: CASSLARAFWNEQFF. In DNA form, the CDR3 reads TGTGCCAGCAGCTTAGCCAGGGCTTTTTGGAATGAGCAGTTCTTC.